These 3 T cell receptor beta chains were sequenced from one sample in a study of blood T cell repertoires in COVID-19. Here immunoSEQ multiplex PCR was the method, and the copy in TCRdb shows in-frame clones only, minus some. This repertoire shows tens of thousands of clones, approximately 82% found once; its top ten account for around 25%. The sequencing input was peripheral blood. The receptors come from a man aged 60-69 years with acute or convalescent COVID-19.

The chain couples TRBV3-1 (or the pseudogene TRBV3-2) to TRBJ2-2; possible D gene TRBD2, 5 bases. The CDR3 totals 13 residues. CDR1 and CDR2 (germline): LGHDT, YNNKEL (reference sequence). The ends were cut back, 4 bases at V and 6 bases at J, with 9 bases in the middle. CDR3 in amino acids: CASSLGSAGELFF. CDR3 DNA sequence: TGTGCCAGCAGCCTTGGGAGCGCCGGGGAGCTGTTTTTT.

CDR3 sequence reads: CASSRLGGTLTNYGYTF. The CDR3, as DNA: TGTGCCAGCAGCCGACTGGGGGGAACACTTACTAACTATGGCTACACCTTC. The chain carries TRBV7-9 and TRBJ1-2; a possible D gene is TRBD1 (5 bases). The CDR3 loop spans 17 amino acids. Germline V lookup: CDR1 SEHNR, CDR2 FQNEAQ (reference sequence). Trimming removed 5 bases from V and 0 bases from J, with 19 bases in between.

This clone was detected once. V and J are TRBV28 and TRBJ1-3; TRBD1 might be the D (6 bases). Germline-derived CDR1 and CDR2 are MDHEN and SYDVKM. V was shortened by 3 bases and J by 0 bases, with 9 bases between the two germline ends. The CDR3 has 15 residues. This chain's CDR3 is CASSFGGLSGNTIYF. CDR3 DNA sequence: TGTGCCAGCAGTTTCGGGGGGCTCTCTGGAAACACCATATATTTT.